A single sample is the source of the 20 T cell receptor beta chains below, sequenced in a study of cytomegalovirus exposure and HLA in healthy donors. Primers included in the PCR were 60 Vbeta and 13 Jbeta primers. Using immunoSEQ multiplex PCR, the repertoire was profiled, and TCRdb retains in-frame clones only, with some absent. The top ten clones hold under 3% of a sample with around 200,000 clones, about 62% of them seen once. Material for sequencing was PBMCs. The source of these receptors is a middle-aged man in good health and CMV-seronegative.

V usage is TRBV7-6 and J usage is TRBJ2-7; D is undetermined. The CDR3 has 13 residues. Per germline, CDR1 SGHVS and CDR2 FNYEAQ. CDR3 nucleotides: TGTTTTTTCAAGCAGAAGGCGGCATACGAGCAGTACTTC. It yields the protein CFFKQKAAYEQYF.

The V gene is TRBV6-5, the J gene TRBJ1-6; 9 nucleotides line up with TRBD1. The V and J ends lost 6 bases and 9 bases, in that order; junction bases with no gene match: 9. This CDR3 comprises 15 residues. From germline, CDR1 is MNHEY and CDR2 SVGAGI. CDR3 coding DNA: TGTGCCAGCAGGTCCGGGACAGGGATTGGTTCACCCCTCCACTTT. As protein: CASRSGTGIGSPLHF.

CDR3 sequence reads: CGTDRAWTEAFF. The CDR3 DNA reads as TGTGGAACCGACAGGGCTTGGACTGAAGCTTTCTTT. The V gene is TRBV30, the J gene TRBJ1-1, with 7 nucleotides matching TRBD1. Germline assignment: CDR1 GTSNPN and CDR2 SVGIG (reference sequence). There are 12 residues in the CDR3.

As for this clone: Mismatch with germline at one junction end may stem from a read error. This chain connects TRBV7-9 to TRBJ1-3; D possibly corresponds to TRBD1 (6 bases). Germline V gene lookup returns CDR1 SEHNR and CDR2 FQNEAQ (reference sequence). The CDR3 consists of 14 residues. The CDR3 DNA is TGTGCCAGCAGCCTATGGACAGCAGGAAGCACCATATATTTT. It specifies CASSLWTAGSTIYF.

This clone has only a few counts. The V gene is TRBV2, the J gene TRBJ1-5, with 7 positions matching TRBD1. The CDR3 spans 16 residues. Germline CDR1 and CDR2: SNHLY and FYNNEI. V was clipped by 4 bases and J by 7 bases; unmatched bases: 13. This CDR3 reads CASSGGVTGTGQPQHF. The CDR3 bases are TGTGCCAGCAGTGGAGGGGTGACAGGGACCGGACAGCCCCAGCATTTT.

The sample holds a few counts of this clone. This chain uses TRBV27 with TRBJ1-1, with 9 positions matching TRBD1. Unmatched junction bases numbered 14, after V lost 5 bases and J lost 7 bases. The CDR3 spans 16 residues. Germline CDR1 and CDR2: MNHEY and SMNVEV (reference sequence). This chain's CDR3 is CASSQSDRGRESEAFF. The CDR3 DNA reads TGTGCCAGCAGTCAATCGGACAGGGGCCGGGAGAGTGAAGCTTTCTTT.

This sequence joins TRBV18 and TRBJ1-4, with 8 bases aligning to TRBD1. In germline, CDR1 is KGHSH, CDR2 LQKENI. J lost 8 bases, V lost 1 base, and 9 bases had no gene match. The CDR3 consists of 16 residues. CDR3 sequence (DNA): TGTGCCAGCTCACCACTGATCGGACAGGGAACCGAAAAACTGTTTTTT. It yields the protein CASSPLIGQGTEKLFF. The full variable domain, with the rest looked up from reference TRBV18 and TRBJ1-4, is NAGVMQNPRHLVRRRGQEARLRCSPMKGHSHVYWYRQLPEEGLKFMVYLQKENIIDESGMPKERFSAEFPKEGPSILRIQQVVRGDSAAYFCASSPLIGQGTEKLFFGSGTQLSVL.

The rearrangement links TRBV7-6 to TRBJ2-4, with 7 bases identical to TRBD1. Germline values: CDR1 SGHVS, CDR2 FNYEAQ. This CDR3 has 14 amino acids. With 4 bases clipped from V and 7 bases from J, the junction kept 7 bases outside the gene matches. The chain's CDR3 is CASSSSEGANIQYF. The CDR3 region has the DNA TGTGCCAGCAGCTCCTCTGAGGGGGCGAACATTCAGTACTTC. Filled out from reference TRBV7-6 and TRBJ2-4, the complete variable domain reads GAGVSQSPRYKVTKRGQDVALRCDPISGHVSLYWYRQALGQGPEFLTYFNYEAQQDKSGLPNDRFSAERPEGSISTLTIQRTEQRDSAMYRCASSSSEGANIQYFGAGTRLSVL.

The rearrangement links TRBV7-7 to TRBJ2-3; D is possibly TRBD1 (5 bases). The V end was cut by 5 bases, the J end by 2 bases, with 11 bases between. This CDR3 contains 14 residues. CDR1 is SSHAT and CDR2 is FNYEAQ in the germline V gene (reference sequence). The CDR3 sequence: CASSEGAHTDTQYF. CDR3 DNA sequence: TGTGCCAGCAGCGAAGGGGCACACACAGATACGCAGTATTTT. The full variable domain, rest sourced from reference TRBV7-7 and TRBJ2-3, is GAGVSQSPRYKVTKRGQDVTLRCDPISSHATLYWYQQALGQGPEFLTYFNYEAQPDKSGLPSDRFSAERPEGSISTLTIQRTEQRDSAMYRCASSEGAHTDTQYFGPGTRLTVL.

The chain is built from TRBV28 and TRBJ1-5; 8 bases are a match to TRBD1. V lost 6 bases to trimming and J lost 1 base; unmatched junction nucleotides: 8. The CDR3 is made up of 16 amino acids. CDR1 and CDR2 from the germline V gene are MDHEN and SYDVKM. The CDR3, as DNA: TGTGCCAGCAGCCCACCGGGACAGGTGAGCAATCAGCCCCAGCATTTT. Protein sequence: CASSPPGQVSNQPQHF.

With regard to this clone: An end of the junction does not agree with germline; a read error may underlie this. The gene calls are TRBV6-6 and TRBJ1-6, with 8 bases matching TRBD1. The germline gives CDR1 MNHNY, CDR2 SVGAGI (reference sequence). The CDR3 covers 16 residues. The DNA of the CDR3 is TGTGCCAGCAGTTTCAATACTCCGGGACAGGATTCACCCCTCCCCTTT. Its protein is CASSFNTPGQDSPLPF.

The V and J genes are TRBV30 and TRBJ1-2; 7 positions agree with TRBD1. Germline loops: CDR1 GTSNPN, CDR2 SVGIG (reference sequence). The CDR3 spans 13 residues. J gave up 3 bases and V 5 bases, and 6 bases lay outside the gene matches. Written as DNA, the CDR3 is TGTGCCTGGCAGGACAGGCTTGACTATGGCTACACCTTC. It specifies CAWQDRLDYGYTF.

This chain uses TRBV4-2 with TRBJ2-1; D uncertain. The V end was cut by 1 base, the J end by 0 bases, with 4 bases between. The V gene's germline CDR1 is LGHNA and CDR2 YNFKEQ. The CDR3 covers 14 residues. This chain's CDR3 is CASSQAGSYNEQFF. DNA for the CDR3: TGTGCCAGCAGCCAAGCCGGCTCCTACAATGAGCAGTTCTTC.

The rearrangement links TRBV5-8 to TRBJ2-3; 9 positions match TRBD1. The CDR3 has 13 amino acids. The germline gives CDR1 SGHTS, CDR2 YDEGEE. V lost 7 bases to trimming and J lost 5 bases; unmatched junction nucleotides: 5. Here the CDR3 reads CASRNRGRDTQYF. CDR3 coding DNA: TGTGCCAGCCGAAACAGGGGGCGAGATACGCAGTATTTT.

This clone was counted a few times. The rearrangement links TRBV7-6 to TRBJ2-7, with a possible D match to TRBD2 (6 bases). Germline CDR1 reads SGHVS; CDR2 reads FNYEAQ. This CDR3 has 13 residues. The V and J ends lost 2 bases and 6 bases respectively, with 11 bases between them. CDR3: CASSLPGAIEQYF. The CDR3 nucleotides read TGTGCCAGCAGCTTACCGGGAGCGATCGAGCAGTACTTC.

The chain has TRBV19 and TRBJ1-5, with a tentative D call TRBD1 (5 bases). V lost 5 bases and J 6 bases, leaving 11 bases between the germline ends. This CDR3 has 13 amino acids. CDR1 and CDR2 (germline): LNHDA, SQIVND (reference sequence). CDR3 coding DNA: TGTGCCAGTAGTGAGCAGGGATTTCAGCCCCAGCATTTT. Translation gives CASSEQGFQPQHF.

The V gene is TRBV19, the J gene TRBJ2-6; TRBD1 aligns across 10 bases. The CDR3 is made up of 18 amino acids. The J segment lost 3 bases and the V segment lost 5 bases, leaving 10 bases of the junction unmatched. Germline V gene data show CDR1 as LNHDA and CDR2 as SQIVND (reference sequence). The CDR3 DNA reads TGTGCCAGTAGTGTGCCGGGACAGGGGATAATTGGGGCCAACGTCCTGACTTTC. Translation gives CASSVPGQGIIGANVLTF.

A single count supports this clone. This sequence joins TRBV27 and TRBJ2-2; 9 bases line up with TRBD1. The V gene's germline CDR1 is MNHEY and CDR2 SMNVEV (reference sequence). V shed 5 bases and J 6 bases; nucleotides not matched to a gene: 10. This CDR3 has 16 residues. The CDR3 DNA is TGTGCCAGCAGTGTAACCGGGACAGGGCGAGCCGGGGAGCTGTTTTTT. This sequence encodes CASSVTGTGRAGELFF.

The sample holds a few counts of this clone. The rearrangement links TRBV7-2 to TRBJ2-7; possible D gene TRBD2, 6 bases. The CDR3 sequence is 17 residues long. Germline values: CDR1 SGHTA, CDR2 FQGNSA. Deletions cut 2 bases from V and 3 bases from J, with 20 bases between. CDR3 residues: CASSLSGGNPIYYEQYF. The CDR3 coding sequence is TGTGCCAGCAGCTTAAGTGGCGGGAACCCCATCTACTACGAGCAGTACTTC.

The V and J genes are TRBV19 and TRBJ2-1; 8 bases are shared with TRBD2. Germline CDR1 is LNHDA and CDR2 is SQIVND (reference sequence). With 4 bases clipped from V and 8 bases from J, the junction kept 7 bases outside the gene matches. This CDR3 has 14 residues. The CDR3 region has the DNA TGTGCCAGTAGTACTTTAGCGGGACGGCATGAGCAGTTCTTC. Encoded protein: CASSTLAGRHEQFF.